The source of this T cell receptor (beta chain) is a study of Ad26.COV2.S vaccination and SARS-CoV-2 variants. Turning to the study itself: The study gave Ad26.COV2.S intramuscularly, once or twice 56 days apart. Study-wide findings and caveats: Comparable non-spike TCR breadth was observed in vaccine and placebo recipients.

Turning to this clone: The antigen remains undetermined.

Assay used: immunoSEQ multiplex PCR; TCRdb lists only in-frame clones, some missing. The table has some 290,000 clones, around four fifths seen once. The treatment: roughly 19 received Ad26.COV2.S at low or high dose, single or two shots; about 5 received placebo; per-sample allocation not given. Each sample was drawn 63 days after the first injection (of vaccine or placebo). Donation came from an adult in Boston who was aged 18-55 years. Expression of Wuhan-strain SARS-CoV-2 spike came from the Ad26 vector that formed the vaccine. Germline V gene data show CDR1 as SQVTM and CDR2 as ANQGSEA. The CDR3 covers 16 residues. The germline V and J ends were trimmed by 7 bases and 4 bases, with 25 bases remaining between them.

This specimen consisted of peripheral blood, obtained in a trial of Ad26.COV2.S vaccine versus placebo. The rearrangement joins TRBV29-1 to TRBJ1-2; tentative D call: TRBD1 (5 bases). The sequence was collected from a person between 18 and 65 years old who received the Ad26.COV2.S COVID-19 vaccine or a placebo. The CDR3 is CSAIAIRQGDSYGYTF. DNA of the CDR3: TGCAGCGCTATAGCCATTCGCCAGGGCGACTCCTATGGCTACACCTTC.